This TCR beta chain was captured in a study of blood T cell repertoires in COVID-19. At the level of the study: Whether acute or convalescent, the COVID-19 samples came from the United States, Italy and Spain. PBMCs, B-cell-depleted T cells, or T cells were the source of the cDNA or gDNA that made up the material.

As processed by the authors: By means of reference gene primer amplification, nucleated cell counts were estimated. TCRdb's copy holds only in-frame clones and misses some; the assay was immunoSEQ multiplex PCR. D and trimming come from the DNA, and the V and J calls and clone size come from that table. The sample holds roughly 140,000 clones, 75% to 90% seen once. The table lists this clone with a count of one. The trim removed 4 bases at V and 5 bases at J, leaving 9 bases unmatched. Germline loops: CDR1 SGHNT, CDR2 YYREEE (reference sequence). CDR3 length equals 16 residues. The chain combines TRBV5-4 with TRBJ2-1; 10 bases are shared with TRBD2. Sequenced sample: peripheral blood. The origin of this receptor is a woman aged 45-65 years with acute or convalescent COVID-19. This CDR3 is CASSPSPSGRDNEQFF. CDR3 DNA: TGTGCCAGCAGCCCAAGCCCTAGCGGGAGAGACAATGAGCAGTTCTTC.